This TCR beta chain was identified during a study of cytomegalovirus exposure and HLA in healthy donors. General study findings and limits: Across donors, sequencing depth was assumed by presence/absence analyses to be roughly uniform.

The junction had 10 bases not matched to a gene; V was cut back by 6 bases and J by 3 bases. The CDR3 is 16 residues long. CDR1 ENHRY and CDR2 SYGVKD come from the germline V gene. As for this clone: Its specificity is not known.

13 Jbeta primers and 60 Vbeta primers were used for the PCR. Generated by immunoSEQ multiplex PCR, the TCRdb table keeps only in-frame clones and is missing some. The sample lists around 150,000 clones, roughly four fifths occurring once. The TCR sequence derives from a woman in her forties or fifties in good health and CMV-seropositive. V usage is TRBV10-3 and J usage is TRBJ2-1, with 8 bases identical to TRBD2. The sequenced sample was PBMCs. CDR3 sequence: CAIRRGSGEHYNEQFF. In DNA form, the CDR3 reads TGTGCCATCAGGCGGGGTAGCGGGGAGCACTACAATGAGCAGTTCTTC.